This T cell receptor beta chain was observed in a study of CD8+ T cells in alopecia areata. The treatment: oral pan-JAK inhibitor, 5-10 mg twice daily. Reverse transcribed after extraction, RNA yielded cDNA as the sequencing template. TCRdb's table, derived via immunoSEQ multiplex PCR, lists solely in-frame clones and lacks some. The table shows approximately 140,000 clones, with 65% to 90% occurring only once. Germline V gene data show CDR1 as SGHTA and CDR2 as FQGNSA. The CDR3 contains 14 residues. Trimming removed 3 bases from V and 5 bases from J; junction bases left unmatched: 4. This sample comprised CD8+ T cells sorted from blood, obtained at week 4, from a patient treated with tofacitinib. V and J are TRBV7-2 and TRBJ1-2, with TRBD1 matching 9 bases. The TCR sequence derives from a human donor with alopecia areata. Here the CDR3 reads CASSFRDREYGYTF. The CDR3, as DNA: TGTGCCAGCAGCTTCCGGGACAGGGAGTATGGCTACACCTTC.